This T cell receptor (beta chain) came from a study of blood T cell repertoires in COVID-19. In this sample, this clone turned up once. In germline, CDR1 is SEHNR, CDR2 FQNEAQ (reference sequence). V lost 6 bases, J lost 3 bases, and 11 bases stayed unmatched. CDR3 size: 17 residues. Data came from immunoSEQ multiplex PCR; TCRdb stores just in-frame clones and leaves some out. The sample lists 250,000 to 350,000 clones; about 81% were seen once. The receptor was derived from a human donor with COVID-19, enrolled during active disease. The donor label of this sample is uncertain. The sample comprised peripheral blood. The rearrangement joins TRBV7-9 to TRBJ2-1; TRBD2 aligns across 10 bases. The CDR3 loop is CASRPGLARTSYNEQFF. DNA for the CDR3: TGTGCCAGCAGGCCGGGACTAGCGCGAACGAGCTACAATGAGCAGTTCTTC.